Sequencing of this T cell receptor beta chain was carried out in a study of metastatic and nonmetastatic thyroid tumors (dated by TCRdb to the early 2020s). Study-wide context: Repertoires were compared across peripheral blood and tumor or nodule tissue samples from malignant and benign thyroid patients. What the research found in general, with its limitations: In both blood and tumor samples, malignant tumors were reported to have significantly higher TCR beta diversity than benign nodules.

This clone occurred many times. The target of this receptor is not known. No base quality values were provided; no much bigger clone lies one nucleotide off. Preparation of the library involved PCR. The reads were generated on an Illumina HiSeq 4000. High-throughput sequencing was used to profile the TCR beta-chain CDR3 region of every patient. The paper's processing steps were these. The researchers built a classifier to tell apart papillary thyroid cancer patients with distant metastasis, based on CDR3 differences among clinicopathological groups. The Shannon index was used to measure repertoire diversity, and the Morisita-Horn index was used to measure how similar tumor and blood repertoires were. TCRdb trimmed public reads at Q25 via fastp, called clones via MiXCR and kept in-frame beta chains. The V and J calls shown here were made by TCRdb, not taken from the authors' results. The sample contains more than 25,000 clones, 7.4% of them found a single time. Around 44% of the sample belongs to the ten largest clones.

After removal of 6 bases from V and 9 bases from J, the junction retains 13 bases not matched to a gene. The germline V gene sets CDR1 to SGHAT and CDR2 to FQNNGV. The CDR3 measures 14 amino acids from cysteine to phenylalanine. CDR3 DNA is the only sequence kept; it has 42 bases, read in frame from the first base. None of the patients had been given any treatment before thyroid surgery. Using T-cell receptor beta sequencing, the researchers looked back retrospectively at clinical samples from patients, gathered between about 2012 and 2018. The material sequenced was blood. The chain was built from TRBV11-2 and TRBJ2-7; 8 junctional bases match TRBD2. This TCR derives from a female donor with papillary thyroid cancer or a benign thyroid nodule (not recorded which). Some clones in this sample may be carry-over from other donors' samples. CDR3 protein: CASSTTGTSLLQYF. The nucleotides read TGTGCCAGCAGTACCACCGGGACTAGTCTTTTGCAGTACTTC. Extended through the reference TRBV11-2 and TRBJ2-7 proteins, this CDR3 yields the full variable domain: EAGVAQSPRYKIIEKRQSVAFWCNPISGHATLYWYQQILGQGPKLLIQFQNNGVVDDSQLPKDRFSAERLKGVDSTLKIQPAKLEDSAVYLCASSTTGTSLLQYFGPGTRLTVT.